Listed below are T cell receptor beta chains from one sample, sequenced in a study of beta chain features in type 1 diabetes. Measured with immunoSEQ multiplex PCR; TCRdb has only the in-frame clones, and not every one. The profile shows a few hundred thousand clones, about 23% of them singletons. The sequencing sample was made of naive CD4+ T cells from blood. These receptors originate from a woman between 25 and 40 years old with type 1 diabetes. CDR3s leave out the opening cysteine and the closing phenylalanine or tryptophan. The order of the fields is CDR3 protein, J gene, V gene.

CDR3: ASSPGLAGVIYTQY; J: TRBJ2-3; V: TRBV7-9
CDR3: ASGRGTVDYYGYT; J: TRBJ1-2; V: TRBV23-1
CDR3: ASSLDRNGNTIY; J: TRBJ1-3; V: TRBV5-1
CDR3: ASSPRGFRGEQF; J: TRBJ2-1; V: TRBV5-1
CDR3: ASSFGLAGESRDTQY; J: TRBJ2-3; V: TRBV11-2
CDR3: AWSVILGSYEQY; J: TRBJ2-7; V: TRBV30
CDR3: SVADGSYEQY; J: TRBJ2-7; V: TRBV29-1
CDR3: AWDRGGEETQY; J: TRBJ2-5; V: TRBV30
CDR3: ASSSNRGSEQF; J: TRBJ2-1; V: TRBV18
CDR3: ASSLWESTEAF; J: TRBJ1-1; V: TRBV11-2
CDR3: ASRGTLYNEQF; J: TRBJ2-1; V: TRBV7-2
CDR3: ASSWTGENLYEQY; J: TRBJ2-7; V: TRBV6-5
CDR3: ASSVAGGRGYGYT; J: TRBJ1-2; V: TRBV9
CDR3: ASSSRLAGRNEQF; J: TRBJ2-1; V: TRBV27
CDR3: ASRATGVGYT; J: TRBJ1-2; V: TRBV6-6
CDR3: ASSANSEEGYT; J: TRBJ1-2; V: TRBV6-6
CDR3: ASSLDPHGTSYEQY; J: TRBJ2-7; V: TRBV5-1
CDR3: ASSLPRLAGNEQF; J: TRBJ2-1; V: TRBV5-4
CDR3: ASSPGRVAASVNEQF; J: TRBJ2-1; V: TRBV18
CDR3: ASSGQPYGYT; J: TRBJ1-2; V: TRBV6-5
CDR3: ASNQLSGTGELF; J: TRBJ2-2; V: TRBV28
CDR3: ASSLRTSGSHDEQF; J: TRBJ2-1; V: TRBV11-1
CDR3: ASSETYRDEAF; J: TRBJ1-1; V: TRBV9
CDR3: AWSVLETQY; J: TRBJ2-5; V: TRBV30
CDR3: ASSLTSGSSTDTQY; J: TRBJ2-3; V: TRBV7-3
CDR3: ASSHVMTAHPGQPQH; J: TRBJ1-5; V: TRBV4-1
CDR3: ASSAGLGTTGELF; J: TRBJ2-2; V: TRBV7-3
CDR3: ASTRTSGTDTQY; J: TRBJ2-3; V: TRBV7-2
CDR3: ASSPRTGAGELF; J: TRBJ2-2; V: TRBV2
CDR3: ASRNDRGGYEQY; J: TRBJ2-7; V: TRBV27
CDR3: ASSPDQGIQY; J: TRBJ2-4; V: TRBV28
CDR3: ASSKPSTSYNEQF; J: TRBJ2-1; V: TRBV28
CDR3: ASSAATYGYT; J: TRBJ1-2; V: TRBV2
CDR3: ASSQLGKGAF; J: TRBJ1-1; V: TRBV4-1
CDR3: AWSRGSGANTGELF; J: TRBJ2-2; V: TRBV30
CDR3: AWSVGTHEQY; J: TRBJ2-7; V: TRBV30
CDR3: ASSLDSNEQF; J: TRBJ2-1; V: TRBV5-4
CDR3: ACRRRLLTGELF; J: TRBJ2-2; V: TRBV30
CDR3: ASSQEDNRDNQPQH; J: TRBJ1-5; V: TRBV4-1
CDR3: ASSQGSGFPDTQY; J: TRBJ2-3; V: TRBV28
CDR3: ASSFSGAGTDTQY; J: TRBJ2-3; V: TRBV5-1
CDR3: ASSFGTELSYEQY; J: TRBJ2-7; V: TRBV5-1
CDR3: ASTLAGSTDTQY; J: TRBJ2-3; V: TRBV11-3
CDR3: ASSSTGGNTEAF; J: TRBJ1-1; V: TRBV27
CDR3: ASSRDISNQPQH; J: TRBJ1-5; V: TRBV6-5
CDR3: AWSATRNEQF; J: TRBJ2-1; V: TRBV30